This is a list of T cell receptor beta chains from one sample in a study of molecular identifiers for immune sequencing clone quantification. TCRdb analysed the PCR reads with MiXCR anew, one entry per CDR3 protein. The sample lists 85,000 to 120,000 distinct CDR3 sequences, about 35% seen once, with roughly 10% in the top ten. What was sequenced was naive CD8+ T cells from blood, with Jurkat cell RNA spiked in. Receptors originate from a human donor in good health. Some libraries in this study had Jurkat cell RNA spiked in. Each CDR3 is given with its conserved first and last residue. A D gene is named only where the DNA matches it firmly. Expanded clones get a size class; other rows say once, few or many, or leave the size out.

j_call | d_call | v_call | clone_size | cdr3_nt | cdr3_aa
TRBJ2-2 | NA | TRBV9 | NA | TGTGCCAGCAGCGTTGCGTTTCTGGCGAACACCGGGGAGCTGTTTTTT | CASSVAFLANTGELFF
TRBJ2-2 | TRBD1 | TRBV7-6 | few | TGTGCCAGCAGCTCCACCGGACAGGGTAACACCGGGGAGCTGTTTTTT | CASSSTGQGNTGELFF
TRBJ1-5 | NA | TRBV28 | NA | TGTGCCAGCAAATGGGGGACAAGGGATCAGCCCCAGCATTTT | CASKWGTRDQPQHF
TRBJ2-7 | TRBD2 | TRBV28 | many | TGTGCCAGCAGTTTATCGCCGGGACTAGGGTACGAGCAGTACTTC | CASSLSPGLGYEQYF
TRBJ2-3 | NA | TRBV12-3/TRBV12-4 | NA | TGTGCCAGCAAATCAGGCACAGATACGCAGTATTTT | CASKSGTDTQYF
TRBJ2-5 | TRBD2 | TRBV10-2 | NA | TGCGCCAGCAGCGAAGGGTGGGCTAGCGGGAAGGCTGGCGACTTC | CASSEGWASGKAGDF
TRBJ1-1 | NA | TRBV9 | NA | TGTGCCAGCAGCCCTCCCGCTCCCACTGAAGCTTTCTTT | CASSPPAPTEAFF
TRBJ2-5 | NA | TRBV14 | few | TGTGCCAGCAGCCAAGAGAGGCTGGCCTACCAAGAGACCCAGTACTTC | CASSQERLAYQETQYF
TRBJ2-2 | NA | TRBV20-1 | NA | TGCAGTGCTCACCTTGGGGGGCTGAACACCGGGGAGCTGTTTTTT | CSAHLGGLNTGELFF
TRBJ2-2 | NA | TRBV7-7 | many | TGTGCCAGCAGCCCCAGACAGAACACCGGGGAGCTGTTTTTT | CASSPRQNTGELFF
TRBJ2-3 | NA | TRBV5-4 | many | TGTGCCAGCAGCTCGGACGTAGGATCGATCACAGATACGCAGTATTTT | CASSSDVGSITDTQYF
TRBJ1-2 | TRBD1 | TRBV9 | NA | TGTGCCAGCAGCGTAGCAGGACAGGGGACTAACTATGGCTACACCTTC | CASSVAGQGTNYGYTF
TRBJ1-1 | NA | TRBV2 | NA | TGTGCCAGCAGCGAACCGAGATGGGGGACCGGTATGAACACTGAAGCTTTCTTT | CASSEPRWGTGMNTEAFF
TRBJ2-7 | NA | TRBV28 | NA | TGTGCCAGCAGTTTTCCGGGCTCGGGCTACGAGCAGTATTTC | CASSFPGSGYEQYF
TRBJ1-1 | NA | TRBV7-9 | many | TGTGCCAGCAGCTCCCCAGGGGATTCGTCGAACACTGAAGCTTTCTTT | CASSSPGDSSNTEAFF
TRBJ2-3 | TRBD1 | TRBV28 | many | TGTGCCAGCACCGTAGGACAGGGAAGCACAGATACGCAGTATTTT | CASTVGQGSTDTQYF
TRBJ2-3 | NA | TRBV28 | NA | TGTGCCATCGGGGGATACCAGGGAAGTATAGTAACAGATACGCAGTATTTT | CAIGGYQGSIVTDTQYF
TRBJ2-3 | NA | TRBV5-1 | few | TGCGCCAGCAGCTTGTCCTTCTTCCGGGCCGGATACACAGATACGCAGTATTTT | CASSLSFFRAGYTDTQYF
TRBJ2-7 | NA | TRBV19 | NA | TGTGCCACCCTAGGACACCATCTATTGGAGCAGTACTTC | CATLGHHLLEQYF
TRBJ1-1 | NA | TRBV29-1 | many | TGCAGCGTTGACTACACTGAAGCTTTCTTT | CSVDYTEAFF
TRBJ2-5 | NA | TRBV11-2 | NA | TGTGCCAGCAGCTCCCCCCGGGGGCCGCAGGAGACCCAGTACTTC | CASSSPRGPQETQYF
TRBJ2-6 | NA | TRBV13 | few | TGTGCCAGCATCAGACAGCCCCGCTCTGGGGCCAACGTCCTGACTTTC | CASIRQPRSGANVLTF
TRBJ1-6 | NA | TRBV7-2 | few | TGTGCCAGCAGCGGCGGGACGGACGATTCACCCCTCCACTTT | CASSGGTDDSPLHF
TRBJ2-1 | NA | TRBV9 | NA | TGTGCCAGCAGCGTAGGGACCGCCAATGAGCAGTTCTTC | CASSVGTANEQFF
TRBJ1-1 | NA | TRBV5-4 | few | TGTGCCAGCAGCCTTCGGCACAGCTATGAAGCTTTCTTT | CASSLRHSYEAFF
TRBJ2-7 | TRBD1 | TRBV29-1 | NA | TGCAGCATTAGCCCGGGACAGGGCCACGAGCAGTACTTC | CSISPGQGHEQYF
TRBJ2-1 | NA | TRBV11-2 | NA | TGTGCCAGCAGCTTAGAGGTGAGAGGGCCATGGAATGAGCAGTTCTTC | CASSLEVRGPWNEQFF
TRBJ2-1 | TRBD1 | TRBV28 | few | TGTGCCAGCAGCCTACTAACAGGGGTCGAGCAGTTCTTC | CASSLLTGVEQFF
TRBJ2-7 | NA | TRBV6-1 | NA | TGTGCCAGCACCCCGTGGAGGACCTCCTACGAGCAGTACTTC | CASTPWRTSYEQYF
TRBJ2-3 | TRBD2 | TRBV7-6 | NA | TGTGCCAGCAGCTTAAGGCGGGAGACAGATACGCAGTATTTT | CASSLRRETDTQYF
TRBJ1-1 | NA | TRBV7-9 | NA | TGTGCCAGCAGCTTCCCTATGGCGATGAACACTGTAGCATTCTTT | CASSFPMAMNTVAFF
TRBJ2-7 | TRBD2 | TRBV7-2 | NA | TGTGCCAGCAGCTTAGACCGCCTAGCGGGGTCCTCGCAGTACTTC | CASSLDRLAGSSQYF
TRBJ2-5 | TRBD1 | TRBV29-1 | NA | TGCAGCGTTGACCACGACAGGGACCGGGTGCCCCAGTACTTC | CSVDHDRDRVPQYF
TRBJ2-3 | NA | TRBV12-3/TRBV12-4 | NA | TGTGCCAGCAGTTTAGATGACAAAGATACGCAGTATTTT | CASSLDDKDTQYF
TRBJ1-4 | NA | TRBV7-2 | NA | TGTGCCAGCAGCTTACTGGGGGGGACTAATGAAAAACTGATTTTT | CASSLLGGTNEKLIF
TRBJ1-4 | NA | TRBV4-3 | few | TGCGCCAGCAGCCAAGTTACGGCAACTAATGAAAAACTGTTTTTT | CASSQVTATNEKLFF
TRBJ2-7 | NA | TRBV5-6 | many | TGTGCCAGCAGCCCGACCCCCTACTCGGAGCAGTACTTC | CASSPTPYSEQYF
TRBJ1-2 | NA | TRBV4-3 | NA | TGCGCCAGCAGCCAAGATTATCAGGGAGAGGTTTTTGGCTACACCTTC | CASSQDYQGEVFGYTF
TRBJ1-1 | NA | TRBV7-2 | many | TGTGCCAGCAGCCCCAGGACAGAAGCTTTCTTT | CASSPRTEAFF
TRBJ2-3 | NA | TRBV18 | few | TGTGCCAGCTCACCACCATACCAGGACACAGATACGCAGTATTTT | CASSPPYQDTDTQYF
TRBJ2-2 | TRBD2 | TRBV2 | few | TGTGCCAGCAGTCCTGGACTAGCGGGAGGGCGGACCGGGGAGCTGTTTTTT | CASSPGLAGGRTGELFF
TRBJ2-7 | TRBD1 | TRBV4-3 | NA | TGCGCCAGCAGCAGTACCCTACAGGGGCTGGGGTACGAGCAGTACTTC | CASSSTLQGLGYEQYF
TRBJ2-7 | NA | TRBV7-9 | few | TGTGCCAGCAGCATAGGTCTCGGGACGGCAGCCTACGAGCAGTACTTC | CASSIGLGTAAYEQYF
TRBJ2-1 | TRBD2 | TRBV4-2 | NA | TGTGCCAGCAGCCTCGGACTAGCGGGGGGGAATGAGCAGTTCTTC | CASSLGLAGGNEQFF
TRBJ1-4 | NA | TRBV4-3 | NA | TGCGCCAGCAGCCAAGACACAGGCCTGGGGGAAAAACTGTTTTTT | CASSQDTGLGEKLFF
TRBJ2-5 | TRBD1 | TRBV9 | NA | TGTGTCAGCAGCGCTGACGGACAGGGGCAGGAGACCCAGTACTTC | CVSSADGQGQETQYF
TRBJ2-3 | TRBD2 | TRBV7-2 | many | TGTGCCAGCAGCTTAGAGCTACTAGCGGGAGGTTCCCTCACAGATACGCAGTATTTT | CASSLELLAGGSLTDTQYF
TRBJ2-3 | NA | TRBV28 | NA | TGTGCCAGCAGTTTACAATTCGCGGGACGAAAAGCAGATACGCAGTATTTT | CASSLQFAGRKADTQYF
TRBJ1-2 | NA | TRBV6-2/TRBV6-3 | NA | TGTGCCAGCAGTCGACAGGTGACGAACTATGGCTACACCTTC | CASSRQVTNYGYTF
TRBJ2-6 | NA | TRBV7-3 | few | TGTGCCAGCAGCTTATTAAACGGGTATCACTCTGGGGCCAACGTCCTGACTTTC | CASSLLNGYHSGANVLTF
TRBJ2-5 | NA | TRBV7-8 | NA | TGTGCCAGCAGCTTAGTACCGGGTCTCCCTAGCCAAGAGACCCAGTACTTC | CASSLVPGLPSQETQYF